These 29 T cell receptor beta chains share one sample of origin, sequenced in a study of blood T cell repertoires in COVID-19 (dated by TCRdb to the early 2020s). The receptor library was made with the immunoSEQ multiplex PCR assay. TCRdb obtained this table from immuneACCESS and retained in-frame rearrangements with V and J assigned. These tables miss some clones; where compared with another copy, unresolved V genes account for less than half of the shortfall, and the remainder is unexplained. This sample comprises about 42,000 clones, about nine tenths of them detected only once. Over 3.5% of the sample goes to the ten largest clones. Material for sequencing was peripheral blood. These receptor sequences come from a human donor in a cohort sampled during active COVID-19.

This clone came up once. This chain connects TRBV30 to TRBJ2-7; 8 nucleotides agree with TRBD2. V was pared by 5 bases and J by 3 bases, with 12 bases of the junction left unmatched. The germline V gene has CDR1 GTSNPN and CDR2 SVGIG (reference sequence). The length of the CDR3 is 15 residues. The CDR3 loop reads CAWSSGGVVFYEQYF. The CDR3 DNA sequence: TGTGCCTGGTCCTCCGGGGGGGTAGTTTTCTACGAGCAGTACTTC.

The rearrangement uses TRBV30 and TRBJ1-5, with a possible D match to TRBD1 (6 bases). From germline, CDR1 is GTSNPN and CDR2 SVGIG (reference sequence). The CDR3 consists of 15 residues. Trimming took 6 bases from V and 7 from J, leaving 22 bases between them. CDR3 amino acids: CACVGATKGDQPQHF. CDR3 coding DNA: TGTGCCTGCGTGGGGGCCACGAAGGGTGACCAGCCCCAGCATTTT.

The chain carries TRBV7-9 and TRBJ1-1, with TRBD1 matching 7 bases. V shed 6 bases, J shed 0 bases, and the junction held 4 bases outside the gene matches. The germline gives CDR1 SEHNR, CDR2 FQNEAQ (reference sequence). The CDR3 is made up of 14 amino acids. The CDR3 region has the DNA TGTGCCAGCAGTCAACAGGGGATGAACACTGAAGCTTTCTTT. This sequence encodes CASSQQGMNTEAFF.

The V gene is TRBV5-5, the J gene TRBJ1-6, with 7 bases lining up with TRBD1. Per germline, CDR1 SGHKS and CDR2 YYEKEE (reference sequence). After removal of 0 bases from V and 8 bases from J, the junction contained 8 bases not matched to a gene. This CDR3 is built from 16 residues. DNA for the CDR3: TGTGCCAGCAGCTTGGCCTCAGGGACAGCGCATTCACCCCTCCACTTT. It is translated as CASSLASGTAHSPLHF.

J is TRBJ2-3 and V is TRBV24-1, with a weak D call TRBD2 (5 bases). V was cut by 7 bases and J by 1 base, with 14 bases left in between. Germline V CDR1 and CDR2: KGHDR, SFDVKD. CDR3 length equals 15 residues. CDR3 sequence (DNA): TGTGCCACCAGCTCGGAGGCCCTGGGCACAGATACGCAGTATTTT. It codes for CATSSEALGTDTQYF.

The V call is TRBV5-1, the J call TRBJ2-3; perhaps TRBD1 as D (5 bases). Germline V CDR1 and CDR2: SGHRS, YFSETQ. Trimming left V 0 bases short and J 4 bases short, with 12 bases between. The CDR3 contains 15 residues. In nucleotides, the CDR3 is TGCGCCAGCAGCTTGGAAGGACCAGGGTCAGATACGCAGTATTTT. It translates to CASSLEGPGSDTQYF. Full variable domain (missing parts from reference TRBV5-1 and TRBJ2-3): KAGVTQTPRYLIKTRGQQVTLSCSPISGHRSVSWYQQTPGQGLQFLFEYFSETQRNKGNFPGRFSGRQFSNSRSEMNVSTLELGDSALYLCASSLEGPGSDTQYFGPGTRLTVL.

The chain joins TRBV3-1 (or the pseudogene TRBV3-2) to TRBJ1-6; TRBD1 might be the D (6 bases). CDR3 size: 16 residues. V gave up 2 bases and J gave up 4 bases, with 12 bases separating them. Germline CDR1 is LGHDT and CDR2 is YNNKEL (reference sequence). Here the CDR3 DNA reads TGTGCCAGCAGCCAAACAACAACAGGGTATAATTCACCCCTCCACTTT. Protein sequence: CASSQTTTGYNSPLHF.

This clone was counted only a few times. V and J are TRBV10-3 and TRBJ1-1, with 9 nucleotides matching TRBD1. With V trimmed by 5 bases and J by 5 bases, 9 bases remained unmatched. This CDR3 has 15 residues. Germline V CDR1 and CDR2: ENHRY, SYGVKD. The CDR3 sequence: CAISSPGQGRTEAFF. The CDR3 bases are TGTGCCATCAGTAGCCCGGGACAGGGAAGGACTGAAGCTTTCTTT.

V is TRBV19 and J is TRBJ1-5, with D tentatively TRBD1 (5 bases). Trimming cost V 5 bases and J 5 bases, with 13 bases left between them. From germline, CDR1 is LNHDA and CDR2 SQIVND (reference sequence). The CDR3 is made up of 14 amino acids. For the CDR3, the DNA is TGTGCCAGTAGTCCAAAGACAGTTCATCAGCCCCAGCATTTT. Translation: CASSPKTVHQPQHF.

A word on this clone: The junction differs from germline at one of its ends, possibly a read error. This chain connects TRBV2 to TRBJ2-5; D gene uncertain. The CDR3 sequence is 10 residues long. Germline lookup yields CDR1 SNHLY and CDR2 FYNNEI. CDR3 coding DNA: TGTGCCAGCAGCGAAGAGACCCAGTACTTC. This translates into CASSEETQYF.

The V gene is TRBV5-1, the J gene TRBJ1-5; TRBD1 matches at 8 bases. Unmatched junction bases numbered 3, after V lost 4 bases and J lost 0 bases. CDR1 is SGHRS and CDR2 is YFSETQ in the germline V gene. CDR3 length: 15 amino acids. Written as DNA, the CDR3 is TGCGCCAGCAGCCCGACAGGGGATAGCAATCAGCCCCAGCATTTT. Its translation is CASSPTGDSNQPQHF.

The chain carries TRBV27 and TRBJ1-1; 8 nucleotides agree with TRBD1. CDR1 and CDR2 from the germline V gene are MNHEY and SMNVEV (reference sequence). CDR3 length: 19 residues. V lost 4 bases, J lost 1 base, and 17 bases stayed unmatched. The CDR3 protein is CASSSGTGTLTGKNTEAFF. The CDR3 DNA reads TGTGCCAGCAGTTCCGGGACAGGTACTCTGACCGGGAAGAACACTGAAGCTTTCTTT.

The rearrangement uses TRBV30 and TRBJ1-1; 9 bases line up with TRBD1. The V gene's germline CDR1 is GTSNPN and CDR2 SVGIG (reference sequence). This CDR3 contains 18 residues. Trimming cost V 1 base and J 1 base; bases outside gene matches: 13. The CDR3 loop is CAWSEQGAFKKENTEAFF. As DNA, the CDR3 is TGTGCCTGGAGTGAACAGGGGGCTTTTAAAAAAGAGAACACTGAAGCTTTCTTT.

This clone was seen only once. The V gene is TRBV2, the J gene TRBJ2-7, with D perhaps TRBD1 (6 bases). The V gene's germline CDR1 is SNHLY and CDR2 FYNNEI. V was clipped by 6 bases and J by 2 bases, with 17 bases between them. The CDR3 is 15 residues long. CDR3 loop: CASRDVVGQPYEQYF. The CDR3 nucleotides are TGTGCCAGCAGGGACGTTGTCGGACAGCCCTACGAGCAGTACTTC.

This chain connects TRBV9 to TRBJ2-4; weak D call: TRBD2 (6 bases). Germline CDR1 is SGDLS and CDR2 is YYNGEE. The V end was cut by 0 bases, the J end by 4 bases, with 8 bases between. The CDR3 runs to 14 residues. As DNA, the CDR3 is TGTGCCAGCAGCGTAGCGGCGGGAAAAAACATTCAGTACTTC. Protein product: CASSVAAGKNIQYF. Full variable domain (outside the CDR3, taken from reference TRBV9 and TRBJ2-4): DSGVTQTPKHLITATGQRVTLRCSPRSGDLSVYWYQQSLDQGLQFLIQYYNGEERAKGNILERFSAQQFPDLHSELNLSSLELGDSALYFCASSVAAGKNIQYFGAGTRLSVL.

The chain employs TRBV18 and TRBJ2-7; 7 bases are shared with TRBD1. J lost 2 bases, V lost 3 bases, and 4 bases had no gene match. CDR1 KGHSH and CDR2 LQKENI come from the germline V gene. The CDR3 runs 14 residues. CDR3 protein: CASSPRTGAYEQYF. Here the CDR3 DNA reads TGTGCCAGCTCACCTAGGACAGGAGCCTACGAGCAGTACTTC. Together with reference TRBV18 and TRBJ2-7, the CDR3 gives the full variable domain: NAGVMQNPRHLVRRRGQEARLRCSPMKGHSHVYWYRQLPEEGLKFMVYLQKENIIDESGMPKERFSAEFPKEGPSILRIQQVVRGDSAAYFCASSPRTGAYEQYFGPGTRLTVT.

This clone was observed once. The chain links TRBV19 to TRBJ1-1; 7 bases are shared with TRBD1. The germline V gene encodes CDR1 LNHDA and CDR2 SQIVND (reference sequence). Trimming cost V 0 bases and J 2 bases; bases outside gene matches: 6. This CDR3 spans 16 amino acids. The DNA of the CDR3 is TGTGCCAGTAGTATAGATGGGACAGCTCCTAACACTGAAGCTTTCTTT. Its protein is CASSIDGTAPNTEAFF.

The DNA for the CDR3 is TGTGCCAGCAGTTTACCGCTACTGCCAGGGACAGACACTGAAGCTTTCTTT. Protein product: CASSLPLLPGTDTEAFF. The V and J genes are TRBV28 and TRBJ1-1; 7 nucleotides agree with TRBD1. This CDR3 comprises 17 residues. Germline CDR1 is MDHEN and CDR2 is SYDVKM. V trimming: 2 bases; J trimming: 3 bases; junction bases outside the gene matches: 12.

The V gene is TRBV6-6, the J gene TRBJ2-5; 8 nucleotides align to TRBD1. Trimming cost V 4 bases and J 2 bases; bases outside gene matches: 3. There are 14 residues in the CDR3. The germline V gene encodes CDR1 MNHNY and CDR2 SVGAGI (reference sequence). The CDR3 DNA is TGTGCCAGCAGTTGGGGGACAGGTCAAGAGACCCAGTACTTC. Translation gives CASSWGTGQETQYF.

CDR3: CASSLSGTGVYEQYF. In DNA form, the CDR3 reads TGTGCCAGCAGTTTATCGGGGACAGGGGTTTACGAGCAGTACTTC. This chain links TRBV27 with TRBJ2-7, with 10 positions matching TRBD1. Losses at the gene ends were 0 bases for V and 4 bases for J; bases not matched to a gene: 3. Germline V gene sequence: CDR1 MNHEY, CDR2 SMNVEV (reference sequence). This CDR3 is 15 amino acids long.

The chain joins TRBV6-6 to TRBJ2-3; D unclear. V lost 5 bases and J 3 bases, leaving 15 bases between the germline ends. Germline CDR1 reads MNHNY; CDR2 reads SVGAGI (reference sequence). This CDR3 comprises 15 residues. CDR3: CASSHGAPRTDTQYF. CDR3 DNA sequence: TGTGCCAGCAGTCATGGAGCGCCGCGAACAGATACGCAGTATTTT.

This chain's CDR3 is CAWSSGREAFF. The CDR3 DNA reads as TGTGCCTGGAGTAGCGGGAGAGAAGCTTTCTTT. The gene calls are TRBV30 and TRBJ1-1; D gene unclear. Trimming pared 2 bases from V and 8 bases from J, leaving 9 bases between. The CDR3 spans 11 residues. The germline V gene has CDR1 GTSNPN and CDR2 SVGIG (reference sequence).

The CDR3 region is CASSLDRNTEAFF. The CDR3 DNA sequence: TGTGCCAGCAGCTTGGACAGGAACACTGAAGCTTTCTTT. V usage is TRBV5-5 and J usage is TRBJ1-1; D uncertain. V lost 0 bases to trimming and J lost 1 base, with 4 bases between them. Germline assignment: CDR1 SGHKS and CDR2 YYEKEE (reference sequence). The CDR3 is made up of 13 amino acids.

The chain combines TRBV27 with TRBJ2-7; tentatively, D is TRBD2 (6 bases). V gave up 4 bases and J gave up 2 bases, with 12 bases separating them. The CDR3 has 14 amino acids. The germline V gene has CDR1 MNHEY and CDR2 SMNVEV (reference sequence). CDR3 in DNA: TGTGCCAGCAGTTCCCAGCGGGTAACCTACGAGCAGTACTTC. The encoded protein is CASSSQRVTYEQYF.

This clone has a single count. This chain links TRBV19 with TRBJ2-7, with D possibly matching TRBD2 (5 bases). The germline gives CDR1 LNHDA, CDR2 SQIVND (reference sequence). CDR3 length equals 13 residues. V lost 3 bases and J 5 bases, leaving 11 bases between the germline ends. CDR3 DNA: TGTGCCAGTAGTATGAGGGTTCGGGACGAGCAGTACTTC. It yields the protein CASSMRVRDEQYF. Filled out from reference TRBV19 and TRBJ2-7, the complete variable domain reads DGGITQSPKYLFRKEGQNVTLSCEQNLNHDAMYWYRQDPGQGLRLIYYSQIVNDFQKGDIAEGYSVSREKKESFPLTVTSAQKNPTAFYLCASSMRVRDEQYFGPGTRLTVT.

CDR3 sequence (DNA): TGTGCCAGCAGCGTTACTAGCGGGAGTTATGGGAACGAGCAGTACTTC. This translates into CASSVTSGSYGNEQYF. This chain connects TRBV9 to TRBJ2-7; 11 nucleotides match TRBD2. Unmatched junction bases numbered 9, after V lost 2 bases and J lost 5 bases. This CDR3 comprises 16 residues. Germline V gives CDR1 SGDLS, CDR2 YYNGEE.

This clone was counted once. This rearrangement joins TRBV6-5 to TRBJ2-1; D gene unclear. V gave up 4 bases and J gave up 4 bases, with 8 bases separating them. CDR1 and CDR2 (germline): MNHEY, SVGAGI. CDR3 size: 13 residues. The CDR3 sequence is CASSLGRYNEQFF. The CDR3 DNA reads TGTGCCAGCAGTTTGGGCAGATACAATGAGCAGTTCTTC.

The chain couples TRBV6-1 to TRBJ1-4; 7 bases agree with TRBD1. This CDR3 region has 15 residues. Germline loops: CDR1 MNHNS, CDR2 SASEGT. Trimming cost V 1 base and J 6 bases; bases outside gene matches: 5. In nucleotides, the CDR3 is TGTGCCAGCAGTGAAGGACAGGGTGAATATGAAAAACTGTTTTTT. It translates to CASSEGQGEYEKLFF.

This clone was picked up one time. Other nucleotide sequences from this sample produce the same CDR3. J is TRBJ1-6 and V is TRBV6-5; no definite D call. Germline V lookup: CDR1 MNHEY, CDR2 SVGAGI. The CDR3 is 15 residues long. The V end was cut by 4 bases, the J end by 0 bases, with 7 bases between. In DNA, the CDR3 is TGTGCCAGCAGTTCGGGGAGCTCCTATAATTCACCCCTCCACTTT. Protein product: CASSSGSSYNSPLHF.